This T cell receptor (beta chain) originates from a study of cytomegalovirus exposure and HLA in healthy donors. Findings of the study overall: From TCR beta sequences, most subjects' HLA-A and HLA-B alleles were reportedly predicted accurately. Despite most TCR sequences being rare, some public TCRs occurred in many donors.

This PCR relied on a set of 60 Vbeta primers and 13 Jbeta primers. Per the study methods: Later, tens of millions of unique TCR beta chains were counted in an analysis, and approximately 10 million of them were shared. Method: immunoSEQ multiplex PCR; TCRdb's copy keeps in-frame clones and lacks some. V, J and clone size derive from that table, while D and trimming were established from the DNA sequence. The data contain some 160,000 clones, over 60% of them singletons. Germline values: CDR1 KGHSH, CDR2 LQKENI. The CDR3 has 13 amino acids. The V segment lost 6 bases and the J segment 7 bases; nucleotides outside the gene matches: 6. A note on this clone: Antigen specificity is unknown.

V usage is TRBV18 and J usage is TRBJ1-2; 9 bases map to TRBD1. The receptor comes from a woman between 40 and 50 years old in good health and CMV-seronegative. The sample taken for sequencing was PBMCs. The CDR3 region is CASSPDRGLGYTF. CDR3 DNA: TGTGCCAGCTCCCCGGACAGGGGCCTTGGCTACACCTTC.